This passage covers 14 T cell receptor beta chains from one sample sequenced in a study of early T cells in non-severe SARS-CoV-2 infection. TCRdb reprocessed the 5' RACE reads with MiXCR, giving one entry per CDR3 protein. Among more than 35,000 distinct CDR3 sequences listed, about 6.2% were seen once. Sequenced sample: whole blood. Source of these receptors: an adult who was a healthcare worker with PCR-confirmed SARS-CoV-2 infection or an uninfected control (not recorded which).

This clonotype was counted a few times. J is TRBJ2-2 and V is TRBV12-3 or TRBV12-4, with D hard to call. V was shortened by 4 bases and J by 8 bases, with 11 bases between the two germline ends. There are 13 residues in the CDR3. The DNA for the CDR3 is TGTGCCAGCAGTTCCCTCAGGCCGGGGGAGCTGTTTTTT. This sequence encodes CASSSLRPGELFF.

This clonotype was seen a few times. The CDR3 is CASSLRLAGVYTGELFF. DNA for the CDR3: TGTGCCAGCAGTTTAAGACTAGCGGGAGTTTATACCGGGGAGCTGTTTTTT. The rearrangement uses TRBV28 and TRBJ2-2; 12 bases line up with TRBD2. The V and J ends lost 2 bases and 5 bases, in that order; junction bases with no gene match: 6. This CDR3 has 17 residues. The germline V gene has CDR1 MDHEN and CDR2 SYDVKM.

This clonotype was seen ten or more times. The chain combines TRBV7-9 with TRBJ1-2; D is undetermined. V was pared by 5 bases and J by 8 bases, with 9 bases between. The CDR3 loop spans 11 amino acids. Per the germline V gene, CDR1 is SEHNR and CDR2 is FQNEAQ (reference sequence). CDR3 protein: CASSRDAGYTF. CDR3 nucleotide sequence: TGTGCCAGCAGCCGGGATGCCGGCTACACCTTC.

This clonotype was counted ten times or more. V and J are TRBV5-1 and TRBJ2-7, with D tentatively TRBD1 or TRBD2 (5 bases each). Germline V gene lookup returns CDR1 SGHRS and CDR2 YFSETQ. V was shortened by 1 base and J by 5 bases, with 19 bases between the two germline ends. This CDR3 has 16 residues. This chain's CDR3 is CASSLLNRGRGDEQYF. The CDR3 coding sequence is TGCGCCAGCAGCTTGTTAAATCGGGGTAGAGGGGACGAGCAGTACTTC.

This clonotype has more than one count but fewer than ten. The rearrangement links TRBV6-1 to TRBJ1-6; 8 bases are a match to TRBD1. Germline CDR1 is MNHNS and CDR2 is SASEGT. The ends lost 1 base at V and 9 bases at J; junction bases unmatched: 8. CDR3 size: 16 residues. The CDR3 nucleotides read TGTGCCAGCAGTGAAGTTATGGACAGGGTCAGTTCACCCCTCCACTTT. This encodes CASSEVMDRVSSPLHF.

This clonotype was seen a few times. The J gene is TRBJ2-1, the V gene TRBV4-2; 7 bases are shared with TRBD2. Germline CDR1 LGHNA, CDR2 YNFKEQ. This CDR3 has 17 residues. Trimming removed 0 bases from V and 2 bases from J; junction bases left unmatched: 7. The CDR3 loop reads CASSQERRELAYNEQFF. For the CDR3, the DNA is TGTGCCAGCAGCCAAGAAAGGCGGGAGTTAGCCTACAATGAGCAGTTCTTC.

As for this clonotype: A clone one base away is much larger, so this may be a read error. CDR3 DNA: TGCGCCAGCGGCCTCCAGACTAGCGGGAGAGTGCCTGAGCAGTTCTTC. Amino acid sequence: CASGLQTSGRVPEQFF. The chain recombines TRBV4-1 with TRBJ2-1; 12 bases align to TRBD2. Per the germline V gene, CDR1 is MGHRA and CDR2 is YSYEKL. V lost 8 bases, J lost 9 bases, and 14 bases stayed unmatched. CDR3 length: 16 amino acids.

This clonotype was detected ten times or more. Here the CDR3 reads CASSIPQGEQYF. Here the CDR3 DNA reads TGTGCCAGTAGTATACCCCAAGGAGAGCAGTACTTC. This chain uses TRBV19 with TRBJ2-7; D remains unclear. Germline CDR1 and CDR2: LNHDA and SQIVND (reference sequence). The V gene lost 2 bases and the J gene lost 7 bases, with 9 bases spanning the gap. The CDR3 extends over 12 amino acids.

This clonotype turned up a few times. This chain uses TRBV18 with TRBJ2-4; D assignment may be TRBD1 or TRBD2 (5 bases each). Germline assignment: CDR1 KGHSH and CDR2 LQKENI. The CDR3 loop spans 15 amino acids. V was pared by 3 bases and J by 8 bases, with 17 bases between. The CDR3 loop reads CASSPQGRGLHIQYF. The CDR3 coding sequence is TGTGCCAGCTCACCCCAGGGACGTGGGTTGCACATTCAGTACTTC.

This clonotype showed up many times. J is TRBJ2-1 and V is TRBV19; a weak D match, TRBD1 (6 bases). Germline loops: CDR1 LNHDA, CDR2 SQIVND (reference sequence). V lost 3 bases and J 1 base, leaving 13 bases between the germline ends. This CDR3 is built from 16 residues. The CDR3 DNA reads as TGTGCCAGTAGTATGTTACAGGGCAGGTCCTACAATGAGCAGTTCTTC. This codes for CASSMLQGRSYNEQFF.

This clonotype was counted at least ten times. The J gene is TRBJ2-1, the V gene TRBV19, with 14 nucleotides matching TRBD2. Unmatched junction bases numbered 11, after V lost 5 bases and J lost 5 bases. There are 18 residues in the CDR3. Germline loops: CDR1 LNHDA, CDR2 SQIVND (reference sequence). CDR3: CASSVGTSGSHRNNEQFF. The CDR3 nucleotides read TGTGCCAGTAGTGTCGGGACTAGCGGGAGTCACAGAAACAATGAGCAGTTCTTC. Supplemented by reference TRBV19 and TRBJ2-1, the full variable domain reads DGGITQSPKYLFRKEGQNVTLSCEQNLNHDAMYWYRQDPGQGLRLIYYSQIVNDFQKGDIAEGYSVSREKKESFPLTVTSAQKNPTAFYLCASSVGTSGSHRNNEQFFGPGTRLTVL.

This sequence joins TRBV20-1 and TRBJ2-3; the D is unclear. The CDR3 has 13 amino acids. The V gene's germline CDR1 is DFQATT and CDR2 SNEGSKA (reference sequence). The V gene lost 1 base and the J gene lost 6 bases, with 11 bases spanning the gap. CDR3 nucleotides: TGCAGTGCTAGAGCAGACGAGTTGGATACGCAGTATTTT. This encodes CSARADELDTQYF.

CDR3 loop: CASSESGGGITEAFF. The CDR3 DNA is TGCGCCAGCAGTGAGAGTGGGGGCGGCATCACTGAAGCTTTCTTT. V is TRBV10-1 and J is TRBJ1-1; TRBD1 is a possible D gene (6 bases). This CDR3 comprises 15 residues. Trimming shortened V by 2 bases and J by 4 bases, and 14 bases separated the two germline ends. Germline assignment: CDR1 WNHNN and CDR2 SYGVQD (reference sequence).

This clonotype was observed at least ten times. The CDR3, as DNA: TGTGCCAGCAGCTGGGCCGGGGCGGTTGGAGAGCAGTTCTTC. Amino acid sequence: CASSWAGAVGEQFF. The chain joins TRBV5-6 to TRBJ2-1; D is tentatively TRBD1 or TRBD2 (5 bases each). With 3 bases removed from V and 10 bases from J, the gap between germline ends came to 17 bases. Per germline, CDR1 SGHDT and CDR2 YYEEEE. This CDR3 has 14 residues.